The rows below give T cell receptor beta chains drawn from one sample of a study of shared clonotypes between healthy human individuals. Measured with immunoSEQ multiplex PCR; TCRdb has only the in-frame clones, and not every one. The top ten hold 0.3% to 0.45% of the sample, which has roughly 2,300,000 clones, about nine tenths seen once. Sequencing was performed on naive CD4+ T cells from PBMCs. The receptor set was obtained from a young man in good health. Some clones in this sample may be carry-over from other donors' samples. CDR3s leave out the opening cysteine and the closing phenylalanine or tryptophan.

V	J	CDR3
TRBV19	TRBJ2-2	ASTGLAGPNTGELF
TRBV18	TRBJ1-3	ASSPPRVTGNTIY
TRBV6-1	TRBJ2-3	ASSASTSTDTQY
TRBV2	TRBJ2-1	ASSRGNEQF
TRBV6-6	TRBJ1-3	ASSWPGMEAGNTIY
TRBV4-2	TRBJ2-1	ASSLRDRGYNEQF
TRBV18	TRBJ2-7	ASSPTASYEQY
TRBV6-4	TRBJ2-1	ASSPGLAVYNEQF
TRBV2	TRBJ2-7	ASSRLAGGPYEQY
TRBV9	TRBJ2-1	ASSELAGGWQF
TRBV11-2	TRBJ1-5	ASSLDPAGNQPQH
TRBV5-1	TRBJ2-7	ASSLVRGEVYEQY
TRBV28	TRBJ1-1	ASGKGSLNTEAF
TRBV4-1	TRBJ2-4	ASSSTIAKNIQY
TRBV2	TRBJ2-7	ASSDGGYEQY
TRBV11-3	TRBJ2-2	ASSFSSGRSGELF
TRBV28	TRBJ1-5	ASRVPGTGGIQPQH
TRBV27	TRBJ2-7	ASSLTTSGPYEQY
TRBV28	TRBJ2-2	ASSRTGGPHTGELF
TRBV7-9	TRBJ2-2	ASSLYGGRSGELF
TRBV4-2	TRBJ2-7	ASSQGTRSYEQY
TRBV11-1	TRBJ1-2	ASSSPNTGGRGYT
TRBV27	TRBJ2-4	ASSLGPGRGAKNIQY
TRBV21-1	TRBJ2-2	ASPNRQPTGELF
TRBV29-1	TRBJ2-1	SGGENNEQF
TRBV19	TRBJ2-2	ASSRNDLTGELF
TRBV10-1	TRBJ1-5	ASSAGNQPQH
TRBV11-3	TRBJ2-1	ASSLNSKGEQF
TRBV15	TRBJ1-1	ATSRGQGLGTEAF